Below are 17 T cell receptor beta chains sequenced from a single sample in a study of control samples from healthy donors and cancer patients. The assay was immunoSEQ multiplex PCR, and TCRdb's table has in-frame clones only and misses some. Here the sample spans about 20,000 clones, 70% to 90% being singletons. Sequencing was performed on PBMCs. The receptors were gathered from a woman aged 55 to 70 with head and neck cancer.

The CDR3 nucleotides are TGTGCCAGCAGCCCGCGGAGTAGCGGGAGAGTTGATACGCAGTATTTT. Translated, it gives CASSPRSSGRVDTQYF. The V gene is TRBV7-9, the J gene TRBJ2-3; 9 bases line up with TRBD2. The CDR3 is 16 residues long. CDR1 SEHNR and CDR2 FQNEAQ come from the germline V gene (reference sequence). The V and J ends lost 5 bases and 6 bases, in that order; junction bases with no gene match: 12.

V is TRBV28 and J is TRBJ1-1; D remains ambiguous. The V end was cut by 5 bases, the J end by 5 bases, with 15 bases between. CDR1 is MDHEN and CDR2 is SYDVKM in the germline V gene. There are 14 residues in the CDR3. As DNA, the CDR3 is TGTGCCAGCAGTCTTTACGGGGAGTGGACTGAAGCTTTCTTT. It yields the protein CASSLYGEWTEAFF.

The chain links TRBV11-3 to TRBJ1-1; D gene uncertain. CDR3 length: 13 residues. CDR1 is SGHNT, CDR2 YENEEA, per germline. V lost 0 bases and J 3 bases, leaving 5 bases between the germline ends. The CDR3 is CASSLDVDTEAFF. The CDR3 nucleotides are TGTGCCAGCAGCTTAGATGTGGACACTGAAGCTTTCTTT. The variable domain in full, completed from reference TRBV11-3 and TRBJ1-1, reads EAGVVQSPRYKIIEKKQPVAFWCNPISGHNTLYWYLQNLGQGPELLIRYENEEAVDDSQLPKDRFSAERLKGVDSTLKIQPAELGDSAVYLCASSLDVDTEAFFGQGTRLTVV.

CDR3 loop: CASSYYTGGPEAFF. The CDR3, as DNA: TGTGCCAGCAGTTACTATACAGGGGGCCCTGAAGCTTTCTTT. The chain has TRBV6-5 and TRBJ1-1; the match to TRBD1 covers 9 bases. This CDR3 region has 14 residues. CDR1 and CDR2 (germline): MNHEY, SVGAGI. With V trimmed by 1 base and J by 6 bases, 3 bases remained unmatched.

This clone was picked up a small number of times. The V and J genes are TRBV28 and TRBJ1-5, with D hard to call. The CDR3 spans 11 residues. The germline gives CDR1 MDHEN, CDR2 SYDVKM. V lost 3 bases, J lost 6 bases, and 3 bases lay in between. Here the CDR3 reads CASSLGQPQHF. CDR3 DNA sequence: TGTGCCAGCAGTTTGGGTCAGCCCCAGCATTTT.

The CDR3 sequence: CASSQDLGVTDTQYF. The CDR3 DNA sequence: TGTGCCAGCAGCCAAGATCTAGGCGTCACAGATACGCAGTATTTT. V usage is TRBV3-1 (or the pseudogene TRBV3-2) and J usage is TRBJ2-3; D is unclear. V was pared by 0 bases and J by 2 bases, with 9 bases between. The CDR3 is made up of 15 amino acids. Germline values: CDR1 LGHDT, CDR2 YNNKEL (reference sequence).

This clone showed up just a few times. The rearrangement uses TRBV5-1 and TRBJ2-1; 9 nucleotides agree with TRBD1. With 0 bases clipped from V and 8 bases from J, the junction kept 6 bases outside the gene matches. The germline V gene has CDR1 SGHRS and CDR2 YFSETQ. The CDR3 runs 15 residues. For the CDR3, the DNA is TGCGCCAGCAGCTTGGAGGGGGACAGGGCCCATGAGCAGTTCTTC. Residues: CASSLEGDRAHEQFF.

The chain is built from TRBV29-1 and TRBJ1-3; D not certain. CDR3 length: 14 residues. The ends were cut back, 4 bases at V and 1 base at J, with 11 bases in the middle. CDR1 is SQVTM and CDR2 is ANQGSEA in the germline V gene. The CDR3 DNA is TGCAGCGTTGTCGTCAGGAGGTCTGGAAACACCATATATTTT. This gives the protein CSVVVRRSGNTIYF.

This clone was counted once. The chain uses TRBV2 and TRBJ2-5, with 8 bases fitting TRBD2. The germline V gene has CDR1 SNHLY and CDR2 FYNNEI. Trimming removed 8 bases from V and 5 bases from J; junction bases left unmatched: 10. The CDR3 covers 14 residues. DNA of the CDR3: TGTGCCAGCGAGGGCGGGGGGCCGGTCGAGACCCAGTACTTC. This codes for CASEGGGPVETQYF.

The gene calls are TRBV27 and TRBJ2-7; D ambiguous. Trimming pared 1 base from V and 6 bases from J, leaving 13 bases between. The length of the CDR3 is 14 residues. CDR1 is MNHEY, CDR2 SMNVEV, per germline (reference sequence). In DNA form, the CDR3 reads TGTGCCAGCAGTTTATACGGGCGACTCGGCGAGCAGTACTTC. Protein product: CASSLYGRLGEQYF.

The chain recombines TRBV13 with TRBJ2-7; 9 nucleotides match TRBD2. Germline values: CDR1 PRHDT, CDR2 FYEKMQ (reference sequence). CDR3 length: 17 amino acids. V gave up 1 base and J gave up 4 bases; unmatched junction bases: 11. The CDR3 DNA follows: TGTGCCAGCAGCTTAGAAGGCGGGAGGGCCCTTGGGTACGAGCAGTACTTC. Residues: CASSLEGGRALGYEQYF. Complete variable domain (other parts from reference TRBV13 and TRBJ2-7): AAGVIQSPRHLIKEKRETATLKCYPIPRHDTVYWYQQGPGQDPQFLISFYEKMQSDKGSIPDRFSAQQFSDYHSELNMSSLELGDSALYFCASSLEGGRALGYEQYFGPGTRLTVT.

This clone was found once. V usage is TRBV5-5 and J usage is TRBJ2-3; 7 nucleotides line up with TRBD1. Looked up from germline, CDR1 is SGHKS and CDR2 is YYEKEE (reference sequence). The trim removed 0 bases at V and 2 bases at J, leaving 6 bases unmatched. The CDR3 runs 16 residues. Here the CDR3 DNA reads TGTGCCAGCAGCTTGGGTACAGGGGCATACACAGATACGCAGTATTTT. Translating gives CASSLGTGAYTDTQYF. Supplemented by reference TRBV5-5 and TRBJ2-3, the full variable domain reads DAGVTQSPTHLIKTRGQQVTLRCSPISGHKSVSWYQQVLGQGPQFIFQYYEKEERGRGNFPDRFSARQFPNYSSELNVNALLLGDSALYLCASSLGTGAYTDTQYFGPGTRLTVL.

The gene calls are TRBV3-1 (or the pseudogene TRBV3-2) and TRBJ2-2; TRBD2 is a possible D gene (6 bases). V gave up 4 bases and J gave up 8 bases, with 20 bases separating them. The CDR3 runs 16 residues. Germline CDR1 reads LGHDT; CDR2 reads YNNKEL (reference sequence). This CDR3 reads CASSLMKPGAPGELFF. The CDR3 nucleotides are TGTGCCAGCAGCCTAATGAAGCCGGGAGCCCCGGGGGAGCTGTTTTTT.

This clone came up once. The rearrangement joins TRBV5-1 to TRBJ2-3; 10 bases map to TRBD2. The CDR3 extends over 16 amino acids. Germline V gives CDR1 SGHRS, CDR2 YFSETQ. J lost 1 base, V lost 4 bases, and 6 bases had no gene match. The CDR3 region has the DNA TGCGCCAGCAGCAGGTTAGCGGGAGGTGGCACAGATACGCAGTATTTT. This encodes CASSRLAGGGTDTQYF.

The gene calls are TRBV11-3 and TRBJ1-1, with D unresolved. V was shortened by 6 bases and J by 1 base, with 9 bases between the two germline ends. Germline CDR1 is SGHNT and CDR2 is YENEEA. This CDR3 spans 13 amino acids. The CDR3 nucleotides read TGTGCCAGCAGTCTACAGCAGAACACTGAAGCTTTCTTT. This sequence encodes CASSLQQNTEAFF.

CDR3 nucleotide sequence: TGTGCCTGGAGTAGGGGCCAAGAGACCCAGTACTTC. Translating gives CAWSRGQETQYF. This rearrangement joins TRBV30 to TRBJ2-5, with D perhaps matching TRBD1 (5 bases). In germline, CDR1 is GTSNPN, CDR2 SVGIG (reference sequence). V was shortened by 2 bases and J by 1 base, with 5 bases between the two germline ends. CDR3 size: 12 residues. The full variable domain, with the rest looked up from reference TRBV30 and TRBJ2-5, is SQTIHQWPATLVQPVGSPLSLECTVEGTSNPNLYWYRQAAGRGLQLLFYSVGIGQISSEVPQNLSASRPQDRQFILSSKKLLLSDSGFYLCAWSRGQETQYFGPGTRLLVL.

V usage is TRBV18 and J usage is TRBJ2-1, with D maybe TRBD2 (5 bases). This CDR3 has 13 amino acids. V was clipped by 5 bases and J by 4 bases, with 9 bases between them. Per germline, CDR1 KGHSH and CDR2 LQKENI. CDR3 sequence reads: CASSSAVYNEQFF. CDR3 DNA: TGTGCCAGCTCATCAGCGGTTTACAATGAGCAGTTCTTC.